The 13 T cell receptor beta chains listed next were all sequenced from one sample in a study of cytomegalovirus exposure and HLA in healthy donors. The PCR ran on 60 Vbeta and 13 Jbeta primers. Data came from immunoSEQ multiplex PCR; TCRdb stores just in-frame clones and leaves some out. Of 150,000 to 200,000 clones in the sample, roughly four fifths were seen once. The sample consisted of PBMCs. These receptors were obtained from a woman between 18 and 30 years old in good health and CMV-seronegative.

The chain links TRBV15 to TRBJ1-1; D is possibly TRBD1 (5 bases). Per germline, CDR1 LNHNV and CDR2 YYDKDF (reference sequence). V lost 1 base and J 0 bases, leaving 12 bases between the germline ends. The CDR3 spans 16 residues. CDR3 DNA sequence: TGTGCCACCAGCAGAGGCGGGACCTCGATGAACACTGAAGCTTTCTTT. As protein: CATSRGGTSMNTEAFF.

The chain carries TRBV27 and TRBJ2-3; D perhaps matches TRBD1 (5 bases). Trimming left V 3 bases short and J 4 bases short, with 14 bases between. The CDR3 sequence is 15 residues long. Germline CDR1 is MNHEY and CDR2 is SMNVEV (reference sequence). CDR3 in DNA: TGTGCCAGCAGTTTGACATCTGCCAGGGCAGATACGCAGTATTTT. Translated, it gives CASSLTSARADTQYF.

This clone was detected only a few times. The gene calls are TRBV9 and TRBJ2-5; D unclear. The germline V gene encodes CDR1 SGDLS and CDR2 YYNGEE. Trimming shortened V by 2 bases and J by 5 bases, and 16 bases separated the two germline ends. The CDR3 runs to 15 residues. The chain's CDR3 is CASSVGFTEAETQYF. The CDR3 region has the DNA TGTGCCAGCAGCGTCGGTTTTACTGAGGCGGAGACCCAGTACTTC.

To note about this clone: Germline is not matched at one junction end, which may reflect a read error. The CDR3 bases are TGCGCCAACAGCCTGCGGAGGTCGGGACAAGAGACCCAGTACTTC. Translation: CANSLRRSGQETQYF. The genes are TRBV5-1 and TRBJ2-5, with D possibly TRBD2 on 5 matching bases. This CDR3 has 15 amino acids. The germline gives CDR1 SGHRS, CDR2 YFSETQ. The full variable domain, completed using reference TRBV5-1 and TRBJ2-5, is KAGVTQTPRYLIKTRGQQVTLSCSPISGHRSVSWYQQTPGQGLQFLFEYFSETQRNKGNFPGRFSGRQFSNSRSEMNVSTLELGDSALYLCANSLRRSGQETQYFGPGTRLLVL.

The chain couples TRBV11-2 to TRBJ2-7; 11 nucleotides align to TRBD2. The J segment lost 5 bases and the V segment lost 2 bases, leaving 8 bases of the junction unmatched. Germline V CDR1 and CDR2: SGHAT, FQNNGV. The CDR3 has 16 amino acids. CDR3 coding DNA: TGTGCCAGCAGCTTACTACTAGCGGGAGTTTGGAACGAGCAGTACTTC. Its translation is CASSLLLAGVWNEQYF.

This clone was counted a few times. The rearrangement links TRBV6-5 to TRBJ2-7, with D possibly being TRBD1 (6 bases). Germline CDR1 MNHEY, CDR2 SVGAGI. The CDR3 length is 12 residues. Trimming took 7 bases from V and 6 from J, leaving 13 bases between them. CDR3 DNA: TGTGCCAGCACGTCAGGGGCAGTCGAGCAGTACTTC. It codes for CASTSGAVEQYF.

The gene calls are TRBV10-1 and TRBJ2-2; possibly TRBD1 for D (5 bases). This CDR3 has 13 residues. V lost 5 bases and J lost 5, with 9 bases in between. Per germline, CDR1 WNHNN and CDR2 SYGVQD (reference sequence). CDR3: CASSLQATGELFF. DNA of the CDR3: TGCGCCAGCAGTCTACAGGCGACCGGGGAGCTGTTTTTT.

The CDR3 region has the DNA TGTGCCAGCAGCTTAGGTCGGGGTTACACCATATATTTT. Protein product: CASSLGRGYTIYF. The chain has TRBV7-2 and TRBJ1-3; D gene unclear. Germline CDR1 reads SGHTA; CDR2 reads FQGNSA. The V and J ends lost 1 base and 8 bases respectively, with 9 bases between them. This CDR3 contains 13 residues.

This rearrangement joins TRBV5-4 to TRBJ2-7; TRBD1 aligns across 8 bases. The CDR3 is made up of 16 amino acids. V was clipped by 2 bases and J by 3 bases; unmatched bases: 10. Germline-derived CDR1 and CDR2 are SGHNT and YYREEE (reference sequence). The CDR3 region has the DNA TGTGCCAGCAGCTTCTCAGGGGGCGAACAATACTACGAGCAGTACTTC. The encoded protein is CASSFSGGEQYYEQYF.

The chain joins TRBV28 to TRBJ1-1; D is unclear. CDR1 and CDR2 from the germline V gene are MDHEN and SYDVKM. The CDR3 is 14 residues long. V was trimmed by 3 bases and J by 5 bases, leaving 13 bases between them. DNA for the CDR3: TGTGCCAGCAGTTTCCCTTCGGCGCGGACTGAAGCTTTCTTT. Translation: CASSFPSARTEAFF.

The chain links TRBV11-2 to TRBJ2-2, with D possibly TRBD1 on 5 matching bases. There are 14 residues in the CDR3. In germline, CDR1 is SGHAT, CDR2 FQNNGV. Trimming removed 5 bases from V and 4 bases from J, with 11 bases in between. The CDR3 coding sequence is TGTGCCAGCAGCCCGACAGAGCGCACCGGGGAGCTGTTTTTT. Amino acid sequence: CASSPTERTGELFF.

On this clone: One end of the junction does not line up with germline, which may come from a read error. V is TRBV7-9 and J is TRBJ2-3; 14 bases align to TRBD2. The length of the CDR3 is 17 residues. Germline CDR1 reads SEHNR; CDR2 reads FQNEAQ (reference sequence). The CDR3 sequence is CSSSLGTSGSRVDTQYF. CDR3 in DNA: TGTTCCAGCAGCCTAGGGACTAGCGGGAGTAGAGTGGATACGCAGTATTTT.

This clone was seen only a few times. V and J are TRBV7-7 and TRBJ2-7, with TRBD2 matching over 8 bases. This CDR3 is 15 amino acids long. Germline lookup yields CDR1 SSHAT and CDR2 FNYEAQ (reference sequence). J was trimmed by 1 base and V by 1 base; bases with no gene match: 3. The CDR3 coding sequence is TGTGCCAGCAGCTTAGGTAGCGGGGCATCCTACGAGCAGTACTTC. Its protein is CASSLGSGASYEQYF.